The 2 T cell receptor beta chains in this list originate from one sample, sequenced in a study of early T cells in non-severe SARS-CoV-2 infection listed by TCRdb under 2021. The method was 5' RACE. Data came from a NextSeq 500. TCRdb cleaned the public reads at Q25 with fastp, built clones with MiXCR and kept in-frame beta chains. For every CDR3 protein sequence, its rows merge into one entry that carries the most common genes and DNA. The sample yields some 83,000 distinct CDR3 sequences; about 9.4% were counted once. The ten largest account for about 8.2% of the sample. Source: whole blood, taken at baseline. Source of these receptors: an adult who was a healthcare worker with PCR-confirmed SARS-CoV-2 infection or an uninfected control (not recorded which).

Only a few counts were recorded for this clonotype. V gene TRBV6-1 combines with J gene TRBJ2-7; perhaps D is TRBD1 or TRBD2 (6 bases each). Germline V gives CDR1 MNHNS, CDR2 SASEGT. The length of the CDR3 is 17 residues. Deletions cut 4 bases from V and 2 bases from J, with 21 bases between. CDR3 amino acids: CASSGGDQGSFTYEQYF. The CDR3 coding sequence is TGTGCCAGCAGTGGGGGGGACCAGGGGTCCTTTACCTACGAGCAGTACTTC.

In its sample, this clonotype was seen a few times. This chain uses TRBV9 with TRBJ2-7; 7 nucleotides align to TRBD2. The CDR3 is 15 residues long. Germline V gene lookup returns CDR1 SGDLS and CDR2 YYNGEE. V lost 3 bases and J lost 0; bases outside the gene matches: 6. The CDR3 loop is CASSGGGFSSYEQYF. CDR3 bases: TGTGCCAGCAGCGGCGGGGGATTTAGCTCCTACGAGCAGTACTTC.